This passage covers 12 T cell receptor beta chains from one sample sequenced in a study of Ad26.COV2.S vaccination and SARS-CoV-2 variants. Here immunoSEQ multiplex PCR was the method, and the copy in TCRdb shows in-frame clones only, minus some. The table shows some 45,000 clones, with roughly 80% occurring only once. Sequenced here: peripheral blood, sampled after recovery from COVID-19. The origin of the receptors is a human donor who had recovered from COVID-19.

The rearrangement joins TRBV30 to TRBJ1-5; no definite D call. The CDR3 totals 14 residues. Germline lookup yields CDR1 GTSNPN and CDR2 SVGIG (reference sequence). V was shortened by 7 bases and J by 1 base, with 14 bases between the two germline ends. CDR3 residues: CAFNRASSNQPQHF. The CDR3 DNA follows: TGTGCCTTCAACCGAGCGTCCAGCAATCAGCCCCAGCATTTT.

There are a few counts of this clone. The chain employs TRBV5-6 and TRBJ1-5; D gene ambiguous. The CDR3 is 13 residues long. CDR1 and CDR2 (germline): SGHDT, YYEEEE. With 1 base removed from V and 2 bases from J, the gap between germline ends came to 4 bases. The CDR3 bases are TGTGCCAGCAGCTTGTCTGGCAATCAGCCCCAGCATTTT. Translation gives CASSLSGNQPQHF.

CDR3 residues: CASSPRGVMNTEAFF. As DNA, the CDR3 is TGTGCCAGCAGTCCCCGTGGGGTCATGAACACTGAAGCTTTCTTT. The chain combines TRBV28 with TRBJ1-1; D gene uncertain. The ends were cut back, 5 bases at V and 0 bases at J, with 13 bases in the middle. The CDR3 consists of 15 residues. CDR1 and CDR2 from the germline V gene are MDHEN and SYDVKM.

CDR3 sequence: CASRDRGWQETQYF. The CDR3 DNA reads TGTGCCAGCAGGGACAGGGGGTGGCAAGAGACCCAGTACTTC. The rearrangement joins TRBV11-2 to TRBJ2-5; 10 positions agree with TRBD1. Losses at the gene ends were 6 bases for V and 2 bases for J; bases not matched to a gene: 3. CDR1 is SGHAT, CDR2 FQNNGV, per germline. The CDR3 totals 14 residues.

The rearrangement uses TRBV30 and TRBJ1-1, with 9 nucleotides matching TRBD1. The length of the CDR3 is 13 residues. Germline loops: CDR1 GTSNPN, CDR2 SVGIG (reference sequence). The junction had 1 base not matched to a gene; V was cut back by 3 bases and J by 2 bases. CDR3 sequence: CAWRDRGNTEAFF. CDR3 nucleotides: TGTGCCTGGAGGGACAGGGGAAACACTGAAGCTTTCTTT.

The V and J genes are TRBV19 and TRBJ2-2; D not certain. Germline CDR1 reads LNHDA; CDR2 reads SQIVND (reference sequence). Trimming pared 0 bases from V and 7 bases from J, leaving 12 bases between. This CDR3 contains 15 residues. CDR3 loop: CASSIEPARIGELFF. DNA of the CDR3: TGTGCCAGTAGTATAGAACCCGCTAGAATCGGGGAGCTGTTTTTT. Full variable domain (outside the CDR3, taken from reference TRBV19 and TRBJ2-2): DGGITQSPKYLFRKEGQNVTLSCEQNLNHDAMYWYRQDPGQGLRLIYYSQIVNDFQKGDIAEGYSVSREKKESFPLTVTSAQKNPTAFYLCASSIEPARIGELFFGEGSRLTVL.

The V gene is TRBV27, the J gene TRBJ2-4; D is unresolved. This CDR3 has 15 residues. CDR1 and CDR2 from the germline V gene are MNHEY and SMNVEV (reference sequence). Trimming left V 4 bases short and J 1 base short, with 11 bases between. The chain's CDR3 is CASSSLFRAKNIQYF. DNA of the CDR3: TGTGCCAGCAGTTCTCTCTTTCGGGCCAAAAACATTCAGTACTTC.

The rearrangement joins TRBV18 to TRBJ1-4; D gene ambiguous. This CDR3 has 12 amino acids. Germline CDR1 KGHSH, CDR2 LQKENI. V lost 0 bases and J lost 8, with 4 bases in between. The CDR3 DNA is TGTGCCAGCTCACCACCGGGAGAAAAACTGTTTTTT. As protein: CASSPPGEKLFF.

V and J are TRBV6-5 and TRBJ2-5; D may be TRBD2 (6 bases). Germline assignment: CDR1 MNHEY and CDR2 SVGAGI. The CDR3 runs 14 residues. With 6 bases removed from V and 4 bases from J, the gap between germline ends came to 15 bases. CDR3 sequence (DNA): TGTGCCAGCAGGGACGGGAGTCTGGTAGAGACCCAGTACTTC. Its translation: CASRDGSLVETQYF.

The chain links TRBV6-6 to TRBJ1-2; tentative D call: TRBD1 (6 bases). This CDR3 region has 13 residues. V was pared by 8 bases and J by 10 bases, with 20 bases between. Looked up from germline, CDR1 is MNHNY and CDR2 is SVGAGI (reference sequence). The CDR3 bases are TGTGCCAGCCTGTTACGAGGAGGGGGGGACTACACCTTC. Encoded protein: CASLLRGGGDYTF.

The chain joins TRBV19 to TRBJ1-2, with 8 bases lining up with TRBD1. CDR3 length: 15 residues. The J segment lost 1 base and the V segment lost 5 bases, leaving 6 bases of the junction unmatched. Germline V gene data show CDR1 as LNHDA and CDR2 as SQIVND (reference sequence). The CDR3 bases are TGTGCCAGTAGTTACCGGGACAGGAATAACTATGGCTACACCTTC. It translates to CASSYRDRNNYGYTF. The whole variable domain, filled in from reference TRBV19 and TRBJ1-2, reads DGGITQSPKYLFRKEGQNVTLSCEQNLNHDAMYWYRQDPGQGLRLIYYSQIVNDFQKGDIAEGYSVSREKKESFPLTVTSAQKNPTAFYLCASSYRDRNNYGYTFGSGTRLTVV.

The J gene is TRBJ1-6, the V gene TRBV4-1; D unresolved. Per the germline V gene, CDR1 is MGHRA and CDR2 is YSYEKL. The CDR3 is 18 residues long. The ends were cut back, 0 bases at V and 4 bases at J, with 16 bases in the middle. The CDR3 is CASSQDDRGDLYNSPLHF. CDR3 nucleotide sequence: TGCGCCAGCAGCCAAGACGATCGGGGTGACCTTTATAATTCACCCCTCCACTTT.